These 32 T cell receptor beta chains share one sample of origin, sequenced in a study of human T cells and chemical hapten exposure (dated by TCRdb to the early 2020s). The time point tag for this specimen amounts to: patch test 2, 6 weeks after DPC sensitization. Per the publication, the treatment or condition label means: therapeutic diphenylcyclopropenone sensitization with weekly scalp DPC. The method behind the library was RACE. These reads were obtained on a NextSeq 500. The raw public reads went through TCRdb reprocessing: fastp at Q25, MiXCR clone calling, in-frame beta chains kept. All rows with the same CDR3 protein become a single entry with the most common DNA and genes. In this sample the table shows 80,000 to 100,000 distinct CDR3 sequences, roughly a tenth of which occur a single time. Jointly, the top ten make up approximately 2% of the sample. Sequences were derived from whole blood, sampled in connection with sensitization to the hapten diphenylcyclopropenone (DPC). The receptor set was obtained from a woman between 40 and 55 years old with alopecia areata. Some clones in this sample may be carry-over from other donors' samples.

This clonotype has a count of ten or more. The chain links TRBV28 to TRBJ2-7; 7 bases are a match to TRBD2. The CDR3 spans 12 residues. Germline V gene sequence: CDR1 MDHEN, CDR2 SYDVKM. CDR3 sequence: CGASSGTYEQYF. In DNA form, the CDR3 reads TGTGGGGCGTCTAGCGGAACCTACGAGCAGTACTTC.

On this clonotype: Given a much more abundant clone one base away, this may be a read error. The chain uses TRBV6-5 and TRBJ1-1; no reliable D call. The CDR3 totals 13 residues. The germline V and J ends were trimmed by 6 bases and 5 bases, with 13 bases remaining between them. Germline assignment: CDR1 MNHEY and CDR2 SVGAGI. CDR3 loop: CASSRTEKTEAFF. CDR3 DNA sequence: TGTGCCAGCAGCCGAACAGAGAAAACTGAAGCTTTCTTT.

The CDR3 nucleotides are TGTGCCAGCAGTCCCTCCCCCGGGAACCAAGAGACCCAGTACTTC. It translates to CASSPSPGNQETQYF. The V gene is TRBV27, the J gene TRBJ2-5; tentative D call: TRBD2 (5 bases). Trimming cost V 5 bases and J 0 bases, with 13 bases left between them. The germline V gene encodes CDR1 MNHEY and CDR2 SMNVEV (reference sequence). This CDR3 is 15 amino acids long.

This clonotype was seen repeatedly, ten times or more. The chain joins TRBV24-1 to TRBJ1-5; 7 bases map to TRBD1. From germline, CDR1 is KGHDR and CDR2 SFDVKD. Unmatched junction bases numbered 7, after V lost 12 bases and J lost 6 bases. The CDR3 runs 12 residues. The CDR3 DNA is TGTGCCTCGCAGGGGGTTGGTCAGCCCCAGCATTTT. It translates to CASQGVGQPQHF.

This clonotype was counted between two and nine times. The chain carries TRBV20-1 and TRBJ2-1, with D perhaps matching TRBD1 (6 bases). Germline values: CDR1 DFQATT, CDR2 SNEGSKA (reference sequence). The germline V and J ends were trimmed by 0 bases and 10 bases, with 10 bases remaining between them. The CDR3 is made up of 12 amino acids. CDR3 coding DNA: TGCAGTGCTAGAGAGGGGGCAGGAGAGCAGTTCTTC. Its translation is CSAREGAGEQFF.

This clonotype was picked up many times. The chain is built from TRBV7-2 and TRBJ2-7; 8 bases align to TRBD2. V shed 3 bases, J shed 0 bases, and the junction held 4 bases outside the gene matches. Germline V CDR1 and CDR2: SGHTA, FQGNSA. CDR3 size: 15 residues. The DNA of the CDR3 is TGTGCCAGCAGCTTTAGCGGGATTCTCTCCTACGAGCAGTACTTC. Its translation: CASSFSGILSYEQYF.

This clonotype was counted only a few times. The CDR3 loop reads CASSPAVVATYEQYF. The CDR3 DNA sequence: TGTGCCAGCTCTCCGGCCGTAGTAGCCACCTACGAGCAGTACTTC. This chain uses TRBV18 with TRBJ2-7, with D unclear. The V end lost 6 bases, the J end lost 2 bases, and 17 bases lay between the germline ends. The germline V gene encodes CDR1 KGHSH and CDR2 LQKENI. The CDR3 loop spans 15 amino acids.

This clonotype was found many times. V is TRBV25-1 and J is TRBJ1-5; D possibly corresponds to TRBD1 (5 bases). The V gene's germline CDR1 is MGHDK and CDR2 SYGVNS. V lost 2 bases and J lost 4, with 9 bases in between. This CDR3 is 14 amino acids long. The CDR3 loop reads CASSEQGLNQPQHF. For the CDR3, the DNA is TGTGCCAGCAGTGAACAGGGTCTTAATCAGCCCCAGCATTTT.

This clonotype has at least ten counts. The rearrangement joins TRBV6-2 or TRBV6-3 to TRBJ2-4, with D possibly matching TRBD1 (6 bases). V lost 2 bases and J 6 bases, leaving 11 bases between the germline ends. This CDR3 is 14 amino acids long. The germline CDR1 and CDR2 sequences are MNHEY and SVGEGT. CDR3 protein: CASSYGAQGNIQYF. The CDR3 nucleotides read TGTGCCAGCAGTTACGGGGCACAGGGAAACATTCAGTACTTC.

This clonotype was seen more than once but under ten times. The V call is TRBV13, the J call TRBJ1-1; 8 bases match TRBD1. V lost 1 base, J lost 2 bases, and 3 bases stayed unmatched. Germline CDR1 PRHDT, CDR2 FYEKMQ (reference sequence). CDR3 length equals 15 residues. The CDR3 loop reads CASSLVPGGNTEAFF. The CDR3 nucleotides read TGTGCCAGCAGCTTAGTCCCAGGGGGCAACACTGAAGCTTTCTTT.

This chain links TRBV28 with TRBJ2-4; TRBD2 is a possible D gene (5 bases). The CDR3 length is 15 residues. Germline CDR1 and CDR2: MDHEN and SYDVKM. The V end was cut by 7 bases, the J end by 3 bases, with 16 bases between. The CDR3 DNA follows: TGTGCCAGCACGGCGGGCAGTGTGGGCAAAAACATTCAGTACTTC. It codes for CASTAGSVGKNIQYF. The complete variable domain, with remaining parts taken from reference TRBV28 and TRBJ2-4, reads DVKVTQSSRYLVKRTGEKVFLECVQDMDHENMFWYRQDPGLGLRLIYFSYDVKMKEKGDIPEGYSVSREKKERFSLILESASTNQTSMYLCASTAGSVGKNIQYFGAGTRLSVL.

Ten or more counts support this clonotype. This sequence joins TRBV11-1 and TRBJ2-7; 9 bases align to TRBD1. V lost 5 bases, J lost 8 bases, and 10 bases stayed unmatched. Germline-derived CDR1 and CDR2 are SGHAT and FQDESV (reference sequence). The CDR3 loop spans 14 amino acids. This CDR3 is CASSPGTGKHQQYF. CDR3 nucleotides: TGTGCCAGCAGCCCCGGGACAGGGAAACATCAGCAGTACTTC.

The chain recombines TRBV12-3 or TRBV12-4 with TRBJ1-6, with a tentative D call TRBD1 (6 bases). V shed 6 bases and J shed 5 bases, with 11 bases lying between them. The CDR3 length is 14 residues. CDR3 sequence reads: CASRNTGNNSPLHF. The CDR3, as DNA: TGTGCCAGCAGGAATACAGGGAATAATTCACCCCTCCACTTT.

The chain uses TRBV4-2 and TRBJ2-7; D is possibly TRBD2 (6 bases). The CDR3 runs to 15 residues. Germline CDR1 LGHNA, CDR2 YNFKEQ. Between the trimmed V and J ends, which lost 0 bases and 7 bases, there was a span of 16 bases. CDR3 sequence: CASSQEGNGRREQYF. CDR3 DNA: TGTGCCAGCAGCCAAGAGGGCAACGGGAGACGGGAGCAGTACTTC.

This clonotype has more than one count but fewer than ten. The chain combines TRBV9 with TRBJ2-6; weak D call: TRBD1 (6 bases). V lost 3 bases, J lost 2 bases, and 12 bases lay in between. The germline gives CDR1 SGDLS, CDR2 YYNGEE. This CDR3 spans 16 amino acids. The CDR3 loop is CASSGKTGTGANVLTF. DNA of the CDR3: TGTGCCAGCAGCGGCAAAACAGGGACTGGGGCCAACGTCCTGACTTTC. The variable domain in full, completed from reference TRBV9 and TRBJ2-6, reads DSGVTQTPKHLITATGQRVTLRCSPRSGDLSVYWYQQSLDQGLQFLIQYYNGEERAKGNILERFSAQQFPDLHSELNLSSLELGDSALYFCASSGKTGTGANVLTFGAGSRLTVL.

The sample holds a few counts of this clonotype. V is TRBV29-1 and J is TRBJ1-3; 7 bases agree with TRBD1. V lost 3 bases to trimming and J lost 12 bases; unmatched junction nucleotides: 5. The CDR3 covers 11 residues. Per the germline V gene, CDR1 is SQVTM and CDR2 is ANQGSEA. CDR3 region: CSVDSGTVIYF. CDR3 in DNA: TGCAGCGTTGATTCCGGGACAGTCATATATTTT.

The V gene is TRBV5-4, the J gene TRBJ1-2; a weak D match, TRBD1 (5 bases). The CDR3 covers 13 residues. V shed 7 bases and J shed 4 bases, with 14 bases lying between them. CDR1 and CDR2 from the germline V gene are SGHNT and YYREEE (reference sequence). The CDR3 spells CASGAGRGYGYTF. The CDR3, as DNA: TGTGCCAGCGGGGCAGGCCGGGGCTATGGCTACACCTTC.

This clonotype turned up a few times. The chain employs TRBV6-2 or TRBV6-3 and TRBJ2-1, with unresolved D. This CDR3 has 12 residues. V was pared by 6 bases and J by 5 bases, with 8 bases between. Germline assignment: CDR1 MNHEY and CDR2 SVGEGT. For the CDR3, the DNA is TGTGCCAGCAGGAAGGTCAACAATGAGCAGTTCTTC. This codes for CASRKVNNEQFF.

The chain employs TRBV28 and TRBJ2-2, with a weak D call TRBD2 (6 bases). There are 16 residues in the CDR3. The V and J ends lost 2 bases and 5 bases respectively, with 15 bases between them. Germline values: CDR1 MDHEN, CDR2 SYDVKM. CDR3 bases: TGTGCCAGCAGTTTAAGCGGCGGGGTGAAGACCGGGGAGCTGTTTTTT. It codes for CASSLSGGVKTGELFF. Full variable domain (remainder filled in from reference TRBV28 and TRBJ2-2): DVKVTQSSRYLVKRTGEKVFLECVQDMDHENMFWYRQDPGLGLRLIYFSYDVKMKEKGDIPEGYSVSREKKERFSLILESASTNQTSMYLCASSLSGGVKTGELFFGEGSRLTVL.

This clonotype was observed at least ten times. This rearrangement joins TRBV3-1 to TRBJ2-1, with no clear D. The germline gives CDR1 LGHDT, CDR2 YNNKEL (reference sequence). The V end lost 4 bases, the J end lost 3 bases, and 13 bases lay between the germline ends. The CDR3 totals 15 residues. The CDR3 region has the DNA TGTGCCAGCAGCCCGAGGAGATATAACTACAATGAGCAGTTCTTC. Residues: CASSPRRYNYNEQFF.

The J gene is TRBJ2-7, the V gene TRBV7-8; 11 bases are a match to TRBD2. The CDR3 has 14 residues. The germline V gene encodes CDR1 SGHVS and CDR2 FQNEAQ. Trimming at V came to 5 bases and at J to 4 bases, leaving 4 bases not matched to a gene. CDR3 residues: CASSALAGVYEQYF. The CDR3 DNA is TGTGCCAGCAGCGCACTAGCGGGAGTGTACGAGCAGTACTTC.

This clonotype appeared many times. The chain recombines TRBV28 with TRBJ1-5; D gene unclear. V lost 4 bases to trimming and J lost 1 base, with 14 bases between them. The CDR3 is 16 amino acids. In germline, CDR1 is MDHEN, CDR2 SYDVKM. CDR3 in DNA: TGTGCCAGCAGTTACGCCCAGAGACTCAGCAATCAGCCCCAGCATTTT. Protein product: CASSYAQRLSNQPQHF.

At least ten counts were recorded for this clonotype. J is TRBJ2-5 and V is TRBV12-3 or TRBV12-4; 11 bases are a match to TRBD2. The CDR3 is 15 amino acids. Germline trimming cut 6 bases from V and 6 bases from J; bases unmatched to any gene: 9. CDR3 sequence (DNA): TGTGCCAGCAGCTCCGGACTAGCGGGCATCCAGACCCAGTACTTC. Amino acid sequence: CASSSGLAGIQTQYF.

This clonotype was seen at least ten times. The genes are TRBV15 and TRBJ2-2; 9 bases map to TRBD1. V dropped 6 bases and J dropped 3; count of bases not matched to a gene: 2. Germline CDR1 reads LNHNV; CDR2 reads YYDKDF (reference sequence). This CDR3 spans 14 amino acids. The CDR3 spells CATRWTGDTGELFF. The DNA for the CDR3 is TGTGCCACCAGGTGGACAGGGGACACCGGGGAGCTGTTTTTT.

This clonotype has ten or more counts. The rearrangement uses TRBV7-8 and TRBJ1-5, with no clear D. The V end was cut by 1 base, the J end by 5 bases, with 12 bases between. CDR1 and CDR2 from the germline V gene are SGHVS and FQNEAQ. CDR3 length equals 15 residues. CDR3 in DNA: TGTGCCAGCAGCTTAGTCCGGGCTGGGGATCAGCCCCAGCATTTT. This sequence encodes CASSLVRAGDQPQHF.

At least ten counts were recorded for this clonotype. V and J are TRBV6-4 and TRBJ2-1; D is perhaps TRBD2 (5 bases). Germline V lookup: CDR1 MRHNA, CDR2 SNTAGT. The length of the CDR3 is 15 residues. Trimming shortened V by 2 bases and J by 7 bases, and 15 bases separated the two germline ends. This chain's CDR3 is CASSDVGPPGNEQFF. DNA for the CDR3: TGTGCCAGCAGTGACGTTGGGCCTCCGGGGAATGAGCAGTTCTTC.

This clonotype was detected a few times. This chain connects TRBV19 to TRBJ2-1, with a tentative D call TRBD2 (5 bases). CDR3 length: 12 amino acids. CDR1 is LNHDA, CDR2 SQIVND, per germline (reference sequence). V dropped 5 bases and J dropped 13 bases, with 15 bases sitting between them. The chain's CDR3 is CASSALGEIQFF. CDR3 DNA: TGTGCCAGTAGTGCGTTGGGAGAGATACAGTTCTTC. Full variable domain (outside the CDR3, taken from reference TRBV19 and TRBJ2-1): DGGITQSPKYLFRKEGQNVTLSCEQNLNHDAMYWYRQDPGQGLRLIYYSQIVNDFQKGDIAEGYSVSREKKESFPLTVTSAQKNPTAFYLCASSALGEIQFFGPGTRLTVL.

This clonotype appeared many times. V usage is TRBV5-1 and J usage is TRBJ1-1; D is ambiguous. Trimming stripped 0 bases from V and 0 bases from J, with 9 bases between. Looked up from germline, CDR1 is SGHRS and CDR2 is YFSETQ. The CDR3 spans 15 residues. This CDR3 is CASSLGAYMNTEAFF. CDR3 nucleotides: TGCGCCAGCAGCTTGGGGGCATACATGAACACTGAAGCTTTCTTT.

The chain is built from TRBV27 and TRBJ2-7; 8 positions match TRBD2. Trimming took 6 bases from V and 5 from J; bases not matched to a gene: 9. This CDR3 spans 14 amino acids. Germline V gene sequence: CDR1 MNHEY, CDR2 SMNVEV (reference sequence). For the CDR3, the DNA is TGTGCCAGCAGGCAAGGCGGGAGGCTGAACGAGCAGTACTTC. It encodes CASRQGGRLNEQYF.

This clonotype has a handful of counts. The CDR3, as DNA: TGTGCCATCACCCGGACTAGCGGCACCGGGGAGCTGTTTTTT. Translation: CAITRTSGTGELFF. This chain connects TRBV10-3 to TRBJ2-2; 10 bases map to TRBD2. CDR1 is ENHRY and CDR2 is SYGVKD in the germline V gene. Trimming at V came to 7 bases and at J to 4 bases, leaving 3 bases not matched to a gene. The CDR3 runs to 14 residues.

The V call is TRBV3-1, the J call TRBJ2-7; perhaps TRBD2 as D (5 bases). V shed 4 bases and J shed 1 base, with 14 bases lying between them. CDR3 size: 15 residues. Per the germline V gene, CDR1 is LGHDT and CDR2 is YNNKEL (reference sequence). This chain's CDR3 is CASSRGLQTSYEQYF. CDR3 sequence (DNA): TGTGCCAGCAGCCGAGGGCTCCAGACATCCTACGAGCAGTACTTC.

There are many counts of this clonotype. The CDR3 here is CASRPGQMGNTIYF. DNA for the CDR3: TGTGCCAGTAGGCCGGGACAGATGGGAAACACCATATATTTT. The chain carries TRBV19 and TRBJ1-3; 7 positions agree with TRBD1. CDR3 length equals 14 residues. Germline-derived CDR1 and CDR2 are LNHDA and SQIVND (reference sequence). The trim removed 6 bases at V and 4 bases at J, leaving 6 bases unmatched.